The TCR beta chain under discussion was sequenced for a study of blood T cell repertoires in COVID-19. About the research overall: Nucleic acid was either cDNA or gDNA, and it came from T cells, B-cell-depleted T cells, or PBMCs.

Using immunoSEQ multiplex PCR, the repertoire was profiled, and TCRdb retains in-frame clones only, with some absent. Among hundreds of thousands of clones listed, 87% were seen once. The sequencing input was peripheral blood. The clonotype was recovered from a woman between 45 and 60 years old with COVID-19, enrolled during active disease.

CDR3 sequence reads: CASRADLGEGNTEAFF. CDR3 in DNA: TGTGCCAGCAGGGCTGACCTAGGGGAGGGGAACACTGAAGCTTTCTTT. The gene calls are TRBV5-5 and TRBJ1-1; possibly TRBD1 for D (5 bases). Germline CDR1 reads SGHKS; CDR2 reads YYEKEE (reference sequence). The CDR3 is made up of 16 amino acids. Between the trimmed V and J ends, which lost 5 bases and 1 base, there was a span of 18 bases.